The text below deals with one TCR beta chain. The antigen remains unidentified. The source of the sample is a study of a mutant IDH1 vaccine in newly diagnosed glioma. About the study: Radiotherapy alone preceded vaccination by 4-6 weeks; alternatively, vaccination started with temozolomide cycles. Beforehand, treatment had been radiotherapy, temozolomide, or both; the majority received both. Study-level points and caveats: Most patients, roughly 92%, showed vaccine-induced immune responses.

Method: immunoSEQ multiplex PCR; TCRdb's copy keeps in-frame clones and lacks some. The sample has about 40,000 clones, roughly 92% seen once. The CDR3 consists of 18 residues. Trimming cost V 3 bases and J 0 bases; bases outside gene matches: 11. The germline V gene has CDR1 SEHNR and CDR2 FQNEAQ (reference sequence). Time point here: week 5, during vaccination. The investigators gave 300 ug of mutant IDH1 20-mer peptide in each vaccine dose, together with topical imiquimod. New WHO grade 3 or 4 astrocytomas that were IDH1-mutant and ATRX-lost occurred in the donors. The receptor was derived from a man aged 45-65 years with glioma. Source: PBMCs, taken from a glioma patient whose treatment included an IDH1 peptide vaccine. V and J are TRBV7-9 and TRBJ2-5; 9 positions match TRBD2. The CDR3 bases are TGTGCCAGCAGCTTCAGGGACGCAGGACTAGCGTACCAAGAGACCCAGTACTTC. This gives the protein CASSFRDAGLAYQETQYF.